Here is one T cell receptor beta chain with its context. Antigen: not known. This specimen belongs to a study of cytomegalovirus exposure and HLA in healthy donors. Study background: There were 65 million to 85 million unique TCRs (from HLA-typed donors) in an early data release. General study results and limits: TCR association rates varied by HLA locus in a later analysis, with DRB1 highest and HLA-C lowest. Researchers counted approximately 160 TCR beta chains as cytomegalovirus-associated.

This PCR relied on a set of 60 Vbeta primers and 13 Jbeta primers. Data came from immunoSEQ multiplex PCR; TCRdb stores just in-frame clones and leaves some out. Among under 300,000 clones listed, approximately 91% were seen once. Germline V gene data show CDR1 as SGHAT and CDR2 as FQNNGV. The CDR3 consists of 14 residues. Trimming shortened V by 5 bases and J by 7 bases, and 17 bases separated the two germline ends. This TCR was sampled from a girl aged 2 to 10 in good health and CMV-seronegative. The specimen was PBMCs. This chain uses TRBV11-2 with TRBJ1-1; possible D gene TRBD1, 5 bases. The CDR3 nucleotides are TGTGCCAGCAGCACAGGCGGCTGGGGAGGTGAAGCTTTCTTT. Translation gives CASSTGGWGGEAFF. Supplemented by reference TRBV11-2 and TRBJ1-1, the full variable domain reads EAGVAQSPRYKIIEKRQSVAFWCNPISGHATLYWYQQILGQGPKLLIQFQNNGVVDDSQLPKDRFSAERLKGVDSTLKIQPAKLEDSAVYLCASSTGGWGGEAFFGQGTRLTVV.